Below, 10 T cell receptor beta chains from the same sample are listed, as sequenced in a study of T-cell memory formation after mild COVID-19. TCRdb used MiXCR to reprocess the 5' RACE reads, holding one entry per CDR3 protein. The sample contains about 140,000 distinct CDR3 sequences, about 5.7% of which appear only once. Sample: PBMCs or a T cell subset sorted from them (not recorded which). All receptors come from an adult woman who had mild COVID-19 (a few samples of this study predate the infection). Cell type and time point are not known.

This clonotype occurred many times. The chain joins TRBV9 to TRBJ2-3; 11 nucleotides line up with TRBD2. V trimming: 0 bases; J trimming: 3 bases; junction bases outside the gene matches: 15. The CDR3 is 20 amino acids. Germline loops: CDR1 SGDLS, CDR2 YYNGEE. The CDR3 loop reads CASSVGKISGGAHGTDTQYF. CDR3 bases: TGTGCCAGCAGCGTAGGGAAGATTAGCGGGGGGGCCCACGGAACAGATACGCAGTATTTT.

This clonotype was counted only a few times. The chain has TRBV12-3 or TRBV12-4 and TRBJ1-4; D ambiguous. The V gene lost 3 bases and the J gene lost 7 bases, with 9 bases spanning the gap. The CDR3 extends over 13 amino acids. The CDR3 reads CASSLRNGEKLFF. The DNA of the CDR3 is TGTGCCAGCAGTTTGAGGAACGGTGAAAAACTGTTTTTT.

The genes are TRBV4-1 and TRBJ2-1; 8 bases align to TRBD1. V lost 3 bases, J lost 0 bases, and 4 bases stayed unmatched. This CDR3 is 16 amino acids long. Germline lookup yields CDR1 MGHRA and CDR2 YSYEKL. CDR3 loop: CASSHHDRGSYNEQFF. The CDR3, as DNA: TGCGCCAGCAGCCATCATGACAGGGGCTCCTACAATGAGCAGTTCTTC.

This clonotype was seen a few times. As DNA, the CDR3 is TGTGCCAGCAGTGAAGCGCTTAGGGCTGAAGCTTTCTTT. Translating it yields CASSEALRAEAFF. The chain uses TRBV2 and TRBJ1-1, with unresolved D. The CDR3 sequence is 13 residues long. Looked up from germline, CDR1 is SNHLY and CDR2 is FYNNEI. V lost 0 bases and J lost 6, with 8 bases in between.

This clonotype was seen many times. The gene calls are TRBV12-3 or TRBV12-4 and TRBJ2-7; the match to TRBD2 covers 8 bases. The CDR3 runs 15 residues. The J segment lost 4 bases and the V segment lost 4 bases, leaving 9 bases of the junction unmatched. CDR3 coding DNA: TGTGCCAGCAGTTCTCGTGGTAGCGGGAATTACGAGCAGTACTTC. Its translation is CASSSRGSGNYEQYF.

This clonotype was counted between two and nine times. The chain couples TRBV12-3 or TRBV12-4 to TRBJ1-2, with 9 bases lining up with TRBD1. The V and J ends lost 6 bases and 3 bases, in that order; junction bases with no gene match: 5. The CDR3 has 14 residues. Here the CDR3 DNA reads TGTGCCAGCAGCCGGGGACAGGGAGACTATGGCTACACCTTC. As protein: CASSRGQGDYGYTF.

V usage is TRBV5-5 and J usage is TRBJ1-2; D not certain. The germline CDR1 and CDR2 sequences are SGHKS and YYEKEE (reference sequence). This CDR3 contains 13 residues. V lost 4 bases, J lost 4 bases, and 11 bases lay in between. This chain's CDR3 is CASSLDGFYGYTF. CDR3 in DNA: TGTGCCAGCAGCCTCGACGGATTCTATGGCTACACCTTC.

The chain recombines TRBV4-2 with TRBJ2-7; D possibly corresponds to TRBD2 (7 bases). The V and J ends lost 1 base and 5 bases respectively, with 15 bases between them. The CDR3 runs to 15 residues. Germline-derived CDR1 and CDR2 are LGHNA and YNFKEQ. CDR3 nucleotide sequence: TGTGCCAGCAGCCAAGGAGGTCTCGGGGGGCACGAGCAGTACTTC. Translating it yields CASSQGGLGGHEQYF.

There are a few counts of this clonotype. The chain couples TRBV19 to TRBJ2-5, with D unresolved. Germline loops: CDR1 LNHDA, CDR2 SQIVND (reference sequence). V lost 5 bases to trimming and J lost 0 bases, with 7 bases between them. This CDR3 region has 13 residues. The CDR3 loop reads CASSSAYQETQYF. The CDR3 DNA reads as TGTGCCAGTAGTTCCGCGTACCAAGAGACCCAGTACTTC.

This clonotype was counted a few times. In nucleotides, the CDR3 is TGCAGCGGTATCTCGGACGGAACGTATGGCTACACCTTC. It is translated as CSGISDGTYGYTF. The V gene is TRBV29-1, the J gene TRBJ1-2, with D uncertain. CDR1 SQVTM and CDR2 ANQGSEA come from the germline V gene. CDR3 length: 13 residues. V shed 7 bases and J shed 5 bases, with 17 bases lying between them.